One sample yielded the 15 T cell receptor beta chains listed below, sequenced in a study of identical twins. MiXCR was run by TCRdb on the 5' RACE reads, yielding one entry per CDR3 protein. This sample yields 1.5 million or so distinct CDR3 sequences, of which about 31% are seen a single time; less than 0.35% belongs to the top ten. The sample comprised cord blood. The receptors originated from a newborn girl in good health.

The gene calls are TRBV10-3 and TRBJ2-1, with D perhaps TRBD2 (7 bases). V lost 2 bases to trimming and J lost 5 bases, with 22 bases between them. This CDR3 has 18 residues. From germline, CDR1 is ENHRY and CDR2 SYGVKD. The CDR3 coding sequence is TGTGCCATCAGTGAGGCTGGGGGGGCGGGACGAAGAAACAATGAGCAGTTCTTC. Residues: CAISEAGGAGRRNNEQFF.

The genes are TRBV27 and TRBJ2-7, with D possibly matching TRBD2 (6 bases). The V and J ends lost 2 bases and 1 base respectively, with 18 bases between them. Germline V gene lookup returns CDR1 MNHEY and CDR2 SMNVEV (reference sequence). CDR3 length equals 17 residues. CDR3: CASSLKWSGGWSYEQYF. In DNA, the CDR3 is TGTGCCAGCAGTTTAAAATGGTCTGGGGGGTGGTCCTACGAGCAGTACTTC.

About this clonotype itself: An end of the junction differs from the germline gene, which may be a read error. The gene calls are TRBV10-3 and TRBJ2-2, with D maybe TRBD1 (6 bases). From germline, CDR1 is ENHRY and CDR2 SYGVKD. The CDR3 totals 14 residues. The CDR3 here is CAIQGSGNSGELFF. The CDR3, as DNA: TGTGCCATCCAGGGGTCAGGGAACAGCGGGGAGCTGTTTTTT.

In regard to this clonotype: A read error may explain this, as a much larger clone is one base away. DNA of the CDR3: TGTGCCAGCAGCCAATACGATGGGCAGTTCTTC. Protein: CASSQYDGQFF. This rearrangement joins TRBV14 to TRBJ2-1; D uncertain. The ends were cut back, 2 bases at V and 12 bases at J, with 8 bases in the middle. Germline CDR1 SGHDN, CDR2 FVKESK. CDR3 length equals 11 residues.

To note about this clonotype: Mismatch with germline at one junction end may stem from a read error. CDR3 amino acids: CAGSSQGLYNSPLHF. In DNA, the CDR3 is TGTGCCGGCAGCTCACAGGGACTCTATAATTCACCCCTCCACTTT. This chain joins TRBV7-2 and TRBJ1-6; D might be TRBD1 (6 bases). In germline, CDR1 is SGHTA, CDR2 FQGNSA. The CDR3 extends over 15 amino acids.

The V and J genes are TRBV11-2 and TRBJ1-1, with TRBD1 matching over 9 bases. The CDR3 is made up of 14 amino acids. The ends lost 5 bases at V and 5 bases at J; junction bases unmatched: 6. CDR1 and CDR2 (germline): SGHAT, FQNNGV. The CDR3 region has the DNA TGTGCCAGCAGCGGACACAGGGGGCGGACTGAAGCTTTCTTT. Protein: CASSGHRGRTEAFF.

In its sample, this clonotype was seen once. The rearrangement uses TRBV4-3 and TRBJ2-1, with TRBD2 matching over 8 bases. The CDR3 length is 16 residues. Germline lookup yields CDR1 LGHNA and CDR2 YSLEER. Unmatched junction bases numbered 4, after V lost 1 base and J lost 2 bases. The CDR3 DNA reads TGCGCCAGCAGCCAAGGCTCGGGAGGGGCCTACAATGAGCAGTTCTTC. Translated: CASSQGSGGAYNEQFF.

This clonotype was detected ten times or more. The chain recombines TRBV9 with TRBJ2-3, with D uncertain. Between the trimmed V and J ends, which lost 5 bases and 2 bases, there was a span of 6 bases. CDR1 and CDR2 from the germline V gene are SGDLS and YYNGEE. The CDR3 sequence is 12 residues long. CDR3: CASSAHTDTQYF. The CDR3, as DNA: TGTGCCAGCAGTGCCCACACAGATACGCAGTATTTT.

V is TRBV6-1 and J is TRBJ1-2; possibly TRBD1 for D (6 bases). Germline V gene data show CDR1 as MNHNS and CDR2 as SASEGT. V was cut by 7 bases and J by 0 bases, with 15 bases left in between. The CDR3 extends over 15 amino acids. CDR3 amino acids: CASNLQTGANYGYTF. The CDR3 coding sequence is TGTGCCAGCAACCTCCAGACAGGAGCTAACTATGGCTACACCTTC.

This clonotype was seen only a few times. The chain carries TRBV5-1 and TRBJ2-3; possible D gene TRBD1, 6 bases. CDR3 length equals 14 residues. The germline gives CDR1 SGHRS, CDR2 YFSETQ. The ends were cut back, 7 bases at V and 2 bases at J, with 14 bases in the middle. CDR3 sequence reads: CASLAQGFTDTQYF. CDR3 sequence (DNA): TGCGCCAGCTTGGCACAGGGCTTCACAGATACGCAGTATTTT.

This clonotype has only a few counts. V and J are TRBV7-8 and TRBJ2-1; possibly TRBD1 or TRBD2 for D (5 bases each). Germline V gives CDR1 SGHVS, CDR2 FQNEAQ. V was pared by 1 base and J by 0 bases, with 16 bases between. There are 18 residues in the CDR3. CDR3 sequence: CASSLGQSGRSSYNEQFF. For the CDR3, the DNA is TGTGCCAGCAGCTTAGGCCAATCGGGACGCAGCTCCTACAATGAGCAGTTCTTC.

The rearrangement links TRBV9 to TRBJ1-2; no clear D gene. Germline V gives CDR1 SGDLS, CDR2 YYNGEE. The CDR3 runs to 14 residues. The V end lost 1 base, the J end lost 1 base, and 8 bases lay between the germline ends. The CDR3 DNA is TGTGCCAGCAGCGTAATAGGTTTTAACTATGGCTACACCTTC. Translating it yields CASSVIGFNYGYTF.

This clonotype was found many times. The gene calls are TRBV6-5 and TRBJ2-3; TRBD2 is a possible D gene (6 bases). The CDR3 loop spans 15 amino acids. V gave up 5 bases and J gave up 0 bases, with 12 bases separating them. Germline V lookup: CDR1 MNHEY, CDR2 SVGAGI. The CDR3 loop is CASSISGPSTDTQYF. CDR3 DNA sequence: TGTGCCAGCAGTATAAGCGGGCCTAGCACAGATACGCAGTATTTT.

The chain has TRBV12-3 or TRBV12-4 and TRBJ2-1; D gene ambiguous. Trimming stripped 4 bases from V and 7 bases from J, with 17 bases between. The CDR3 sequence is 15 residues long. In DNA form, the CDR3 reads TGTGCCAGCAGTTACCGGGCATCAAGGATGAATGAGCAGTTCTTC. Protein product: CASSYRASRMNEQFF.

The chain couples TRBV4-2 to TRBJ2-1, with TRBD2 identical over 11 bases. The V segment lost 1 base and the J segment 7 bases; nucleotides outside the gene matches: 9. The CDR3 spans 17 residues. The germline V gene encodes CDR1 LGHNA and CDR2 YNFKEQ. The CDR3 sequence: CASSQGEGTSGPNEQFF. CDR3 bases: TGTGCCAGCAGCCAAGGGGAGGGGACTAGCGGACCTAATGAGCAGTTCTTC.